This TCR beta chain appears in the sequencing data of a study of cytomegalovirus exposure and HLA in healthy donors. Study-wide findings and caveats: Several V segments, TRBV6-2 and TRBV6-3 among them, could not be told apart and were dropped. The classifier was said to identify cytomegalovirus status with high specificity and sensitivity. In an earlier analysis, in roughly 600 donors, most V segments appeared productive either ~90% or ~30% of the time.

CDR1 and CDR2 (germline): MGHRA, YSYEKL. Trimming at V came to 1 base and at J to 4 bases, leaving 6 bases not matched to a gene. CDR3 length equals 17 residues. This clone appeared a few times. The antigen is not known. PCR involved 60 Vbeta and 13 Jbeta primers. Generated by immunoSEQ multiplex PCR, the TCRdb table keeps only in-frame clones and is missing some. The sample has 130,000 to 150,000 clones; around 79% are singletons. This TCR came from a male donor in good health and CMV-seronegative. The sample was PBMCs. J is TRBJ1-4 and V is TRBV4-1, with 10 bases lining up with TRBD1. CDR3 region: CASSQAAGQGLNEKLFF. The CDR3 DNA reads as TGCGCCAGCAGCCAAGCAGCGGGACAGGGGCTTAATGAAAAACTGTTTTTT.